This T cell receptor beta chain originates from a study of early T cells in non-severe SARS-CoV-2 infection. General study points: VDJdb matching skewed toward anti-spike CD8 responses, missing private and CD4 specificities.

Germline CDR1 is SEHNR and CDR2 is FQNEAQ (reference sequence). The CDR3 consists of 14 residues. Trimming removed 8 bases at V and 6 bases at J, with 17 bases between. This clonotype was detected many times. Its antigen is not known. Each single cDNA molecule received a unique molecular identifier. Using its own MiXCR run on the 5' RACE reads, TCRdb lists one record per CDR3 protein. The profile covers 50,000 or so distinct CDR3 sequences, with about 13% appearing a single time and 8% to 10% taken by the ten largest. The source material was whole blood. The V gene is TRBV7-9, the J gene TRBJ2-1; a possible D gene is TRBD2 (6 bases). The sequence came from an adult who was a healthcare worker with PCR-confirmed SARS-CoV-2 infection or an uninfected control (not recorded which). CDR3 loop: CASGRRSGLNEQFF. Here the CDR3 DNA reads TGTGCCAGCGGCCGTCGGAGCGGGCTCAATGAGCAGTTCTTC. Supplemented by reference TRBV7-9 and TRBJ2-1, the full variable domain reads DTGVSQNPRHKITKRGQNVTFRCDPISEHNRLYWYRQTLGQGPEFLTYFQNEAQLEKSRLLSDRFSAERPKGSFSTLEIQRTEQGDSAMYLCASGRRSGLNEQFFGPGTRLTVL.